Listed here is a single TCR beta chain. The antigen is unknown. The entry originates in a study of PD-L1 blockade in urothelial cancer. Study as a whole: When patients started atezolizumab in about 2014, it was given at 1,200 mg intravenously every 3 weeks. Peripheral blood specimens exhibited a median yield of roughly 140,000 T cells. Overall study results and limits: Enhanced expansion of tumor-associated blood clones at 3 weeks characterized durable-benefit patients.

Libraries were prepared by immunoSEQ multiplex PCR; TCRdb keeps only in-frame clonotypes and omits some of them. The sample lists around 130,000 clones, around 85% occurring once. Time point denoted: pretreatment peripheral blood. The CDR3 is 13 amino acids. Trimming removed 6 bases from V and 7 bases from J, with 12 bases in between. The germline gives CDR1 MRHNA, CDR2 SNTAGT. The V gene is TRBV6-4, the J gene TRBJ2-2, with D uncertain. The clonotype comes from a man aged 45-60 years with urothelial cancer. The sequencing used PBMCs, collected around atezolizumab (anti-PD-L1) treatment. CDR3 loop: CASSPNRVGELFF. The DNA of the CDR3 is TGTGCCAGCAGCCCGAACCGAGTCGGGGAGCTGTTTTTT.